This is a list of T cell receptor beta chains from one sample in a study of cytomegalovirus exposure and HLA in healthy donors. The data were produced by immunoSEQ multiplex PCR, yet TCRdb's version contains in-frame clones alone and is incomplete. The data show about 220,000 clones, 75% to 95% seen once. Material: PBMCs. These receptors were collected from a woman younger than 30 in good health and CMV-seronegative. CDR3s include the opening cysteine and the closing phenylalanine or tryptophan. D genes are given only for firm matches. Expanded clones get a size class; other rows say once, few or many, or leave the size out.

NA TRBJ2-7 TRBD2 TRBV4-1 TGCGCCAGCACCCTTTCCGGGACTAGCGGTCAAGCGCCCTCCTACGAGCAGTACTTC CASTLSGTSGQAPSYEQYF
NA TRBJ2-7 NA TRBV6-5 TGTGCCAGCAGTTACTCTGCCTACCGATACGAGCAGTACTTC CASSYSAYRYEQYF
NA TRBJ2-1 NA TRBV10-1 TGCGCCAGCAGTGAGGGCGGGAAGAATGAGCAGTTCTTC CASSEGGKNEQFF
NA TRBJ2-7 TRBD1 TRBV14 TGTGCCAGCAGCCAAGCTAGGACAGGGTGGTACGAGCAGTACTTC CASSQARTGWYEQYF
NA TRBJ1-1 TRBD1 TRBV14 TGTGCCAGCAGCCACGACAGGGCCTGGACTGAAGCTTTCTTT CASSHDRAWTEAFF
once TRBJ1-3 NA TRBV7-8 TGTGCCAGCAGCTTAGAGACCGGGTCTGGAAACACCATATATTTT CASSLETGSGNTIYF
NA TRBJ2-6 NA TRBV7-9 TGTGCCAGCAGCTTGAGGGAAAGAGTCTCTGGGGCCAACGTCCTGACTTTC CASSLRERVSGANVLTF
NA TRBJ2-3 TRBD2 TRBV9 TGTGCCAGCACCCAAGGACTAGCGGTAGATACGCAGTATTTT CASTQGLAVDTQYF
NA TRBJ1-3 NA TRBV6-5 TGTGCCAGCAAACAGGGCAACACCATATATTTT CASKQGNTIYF
NA TRBJ1-2 NA TRBV5-1 TGCGCCAGCAGCCCCACACGGGGTAACTATGGCTACACCTTC CASSPTRGNYGYTF
NA TRBJ2-4 NA TRBV27 TGTGCCAGCAGTCCCTACGGATCCACGGGGGAAAACATTCAGTACTTC CASSPYGSTGENIQYF
NA TRBJ2-7 TRBD2 TRBV7-8 TGTGCCAGCAGCTCCGGGTGGCGGGAGTACGAGCAGTACTTC CASSSGWREYEQYF
NA TRBJ1-6 TRBD1 TRBV6-1 TGTGCCAGCAGGGGGGACAGGGGTTCACCCCTCCACTTT CASRGDRGSPLHF
once TRBJ2-3 TRBD2 TRBV5-6 TGTGCCAGCAGCTTGGTAGTAGCGGGAGGGCCCTCGACAGATACGCAGTATTTT CASSLVVAGGPSTDTQYF
NA TRBJ2-7 TRBD1 TRBV2 TGTGCCAGTAGCCGGGACAGGGGGCCCGAGCAGTACTTC CASSRDRGPEQYF
NA TRBJ2-1 TRBD2 TRBV7-2 TGTGCCAGCAGCTCGCCCGGACTAGCGGGAATCGGTGGGGCCAATGAGCAGTTCTTC CASSSPGLAGIGGANEQFF
NA TRBJ1-4 NA TRBV6-5 TGTGCCAGCAGTTACTCCGGACAGACTGATGAAAAACTGTTTTTT CASSYSGQTDEKLFF
NA TRBJ1-1 NA TRBV19 TGTGCCAGTAGTTCACAGGGCTACGCCACTGAAGCTTTCTTT CASSSQGYATEAFF
NA TRBJ2-1 NA TRBV6-5 TGTGCCAGCTCGCACAAAGACAGTTACAATGAGCAGTTCTTC CASSHKDSYNEQFF
NA TRBJ2-3 NA TRBV11-2 TGTGCCAGCAGCTCCTTCGGGGACTCCGATACGCAGTATTTT CASSSFGDSDTQYF
NA TRBJ2-4 NA TRBV18 TGTGCCAGCTCACCCACGACGGGTTTAGCGAACATTCAGTACTTC CASSPTTGLANIQYF
NA TRBJ2-1 TRBD2 TRBV13 TGTGCCAGCAGCTTGCGGTTTAGCGGGAGAATGTATGAGCAGTTCTTC CASSLRFSGRMYEQFF
NA TRBJ1-2 TRBD1 TRBV6-6 TGTGCCAGCAGTTGGCCACAGGGGGCCGCGAACTATGGCTACACCTTC CASSWPQGAANYGYTF
few TRBJ2-7 TRBD1 TRBV5-1 TGCGCCAGCAGCCCCCCGGCAGGGGGCGAGCAGTACTTC CASSPPAGGEQYF
few TRBJ1-6 NA TRBV7-9 TGTGCCAGCAGCTCAGGAGGGACGGGCGCTAATTCACCCCTCCACTTT CASSSGGTGANSPLHF
NA TRBJ1-1 TRBD1 TRBV9 TGTGCCAGCAGCGCATGGGACAGGGGACGAAACACTGAAGCTTTCTTT CASSAWDRGRNTEAFF
NA TRBJ2-7 TRBD2 TRBV4-1 TGCGCCAGCAGCCAAGACCCCGGGAGGCGCACCTCCAAACCGTACTTC CASSQDPGRRTSKPYF
NA TRBJ2-2 TRBD1 TRBV27 TGTGCCAGCGGGCCCTCGGACAGGGGAGGGCTGTTTTTT CASGPSDRGGLFF
NA TRBJ2-1 NA TRBV5-6 TGTGCCAGCAGCTTGCGTTCGGGATTAGGCAATGAGCAGTTCTTC CASSLRSGLGNEQFF
NA TRBJ2-7 TRBD1 TRBV30 TGTGCCTGTATCGACAGGGGGCTGTACGAGCAGTACTTC CACIDRGLYEQYF
NA TRBJ2-3 NA TRBV11-3 TGTGCCAGCAGCCAGGGGTATACGCAGTATTTT CASSQGYTQYF
NA TRBJ2-1 TRBD2 TRBV2 TGTGCCAGCTCTGCGGGACTAAGAAACAATGAGCAGTTCTTC CASSAGLRNNEQFF
once TRBJ1-5 NA TRBV28 TGTGCCAGCAGTCGTGCCGGCGGGGTTACAGGCCAGCCCCAGCATTTT CASSRAGGVTGQPQHF
NA TRBJ2-1 NA TRBV5-1 TGCGCCAGCCGACAGGACACCTACAATGAGCAGTTCTTC CASRQDTYNEQFF
once TRBJ2-1 TRBD1 TRBV10-3 TGTGCCATCAGGGGGACAGGGGCGGTCAATGAGCAGTTCTTC CAIRGTGAVNEQFF
NA TRBJ1-4 TRBD1 TRBV6-5 TGTGCCAGCAGTGCAAGGCGGACAGGCAGTGAAAAACTGTTTTTT CASSARRTGSEKLFF
NA TRBJ1-1 NA TRBV6-1 TGTACCTCCTTCACAGAAACTGAAGCTTTCTTT CTSFTETEAFF
NA TRBJ2-1 NA TRBV19 TGTGCCAGTAGTATCAACAGTTTTCAGTTGAATGAGCAGTTCTTC CASSINSFQLNEQFF
NA TRBJ2-5 NA TRBV27 TGTGCCAGCGGTCCCAAGGGGGAGACCCAGTACTTC CASGPKGETQYF
NA TRBJ2-1 NA TRBV21-1 TGTGCCAGCAGCCGCGTGGACAGCGTTAGCTACAATGAGCAGTTCTTC CASSRVDSVSYNEQFF
NA TRBJ2-2 NA TRBV19 TGTGCCAGTATGCGGGTAGACACCGGGGAGCTGTTTTTT CASMRVDTGELFF
NA TRBJ2-3 NA TRBV4-1 TGCGCCAGCAGCCAATTTCGAGGGCCGCGGGGTACGCAGTATTTT CASSQFRGPRGTQYF
NA TRBJ2-3 TRBD2 TRBV14 TGTGCCAGCAGCCAAGTCAGAAGGGCTAGCGGGATCTCAGATACGCAGTATTTT CASSQVRRASGISDTQYF
NA TRBJ1-4 TRBD1 TRBV6-5 TGTGCCAGCAGTTACCTAGGGGGCCCTAATGAAAAACTGTTTTTT CASSYLGGPNEKLFF